The table lists the clone carrying this T cell receptor beta chain with many counts. Researchers made TCR beta libraries by using iRepertoire HTBI primers and running Arm-PCR on CDR3 regions. Each CDR3 protein gets one entry after TCRdb re-called the multiplex PCR reads with MiXCR. Of 300,000 to 350,000 distinct CDR3 sequences listed, about 18% were seen once; the top ten hold 29%. The sample is drawn from a study of regulatory T cells in long-lasting Graves disease. Sample time point: persistent/refractory GD, antithyroid drugs over 5 years with positive TRAb. From RNA extracted from PBMCs, the TCR library was made. Germline CDR1 and CDR2: KGHSH and LQKENI. V gave up 3 bases and J gave up 10 bases, with 15 bases separating them. The CDR3 spans 13 residues.

The specimen was peripheral blood mononuclear cells (PBMCs), collected when the disease was refractory, from a patient treated with antithyroid drugs. The V and J genes are TRBV18 and TRBJ2-5; perhaps TRBD2 as D (5 bases). The clonotype was recovered from a female donor with Graves disease. The CDR3 nucleotides are TGTGCCAGCTCACCGATGGCGGGCGAGGTCCAGTACTTC. This gives the protein CASSPMAGEVQYF.